The present T cell receptor beta chain was sequenced within a study of blood T cells in healthy people across ages. In each sample, at least 6.5 million PBMCs were isolated. Trimming pared 2 bases from V and 4 bases from J, leaving 9 bases between. Per the germline V gene, CDR1 is LGHDT and CDR2 is YNNKEL (reference sequence). There are 13 residues in the CDR3. This clonotype has more than one count but fewer than ten. Its antigen is currently unknown. Whole-study findings and limits: Shifts in expanded clonotypes may have been confounded by donor CMV status, which was unknown. Naive CD4+ cells and diversity were both higher in long-lived donors than in aged donors.

PCR was performed a second time for about 7 to 11 cycles using a sample-barcoded 5' primer and a J-beta primer mix. Samples each returned at least 2.5 million CDR3-containing paired-end reads. TCRdb called the 5' RACE reads again in MiXCR, with one record for every CDR3 protein. This repertoire shows around 800,000 distinct CDR3 sequences, less than 60% found once; its top ten account for 18%. The source of this sequence is a man older than 75 in good health. The V gene is TRBV3-1, the J gene TRBJ2-7, with D possibly matching TRBD1 (6 bases). Sequencing was performed on blood. CDR3 sequence (DNA): TGTGCCAGCAGCCAACTAACAGGGTACGAGCAGTACTTC. It is translated as CASSQLTGYEQYF.